The table lists the clone carrying this TCR beta chain with a count of one. This specimen comes from a study of blood T cell repertoires in COVID-19. Data came from immunoSEQ multiplex PCR; TCRdb stores just in-frame clones and leaves some out. This sample has 50,000 to 55,000 clones, with roughly 79% found just once. The V gene lost 6 bases and the J gene lost 8 bases, with 17 bases spanning the gap. Per germline, CDR1 MDHEN and CDR2 SYDVKM. This CDR3 has 14 residues. This chain connects TRBV28 to TRBJ2-1, with D possibly matching TRBD2 (7 bases). The sample consisted of peripheral blood. This receptor was taken from a human donor in a cohort sampled during active COVID-19. CDR3 region: CASSHEGGADEQFF. CDR3 DNA: TGTGCCAGCAGCCATGAAGGGGGGGCGGATGAGCAGTTCTTC. The full variable domain, in which reference TRBV28 and TRBJ2-1 provide the parts outside the CDR3, is DVKVTQSSRYLVKRTGEKVFLECVQDMDHENMFWYRQDPGLGLRLIYFSYDVKMKEKGDIPEGYSVSREKKERFSLILESASTNQTSMYLCASSHEGGADEQFFGPGTRLTVL.